A selection of T cell receptor beta chains follows, all from one sample in a study of cytomegalovirus exposure and HLA in healthy donors. Assay used: immunoSEQ multiplex PCR; TCRdb lists only in-frame clones, some missing. The table lists approximately 74,000 clones, roughly 78% of them singletons. The sequencing sample was made of PBMCs. Every receptor here comes from a man aged 35-49 years in good health and CMV-seronegative. The CDR3 runs from the conserved cysteine through the conserved F or W. A D gene is named only where the DNA matches it firmly. The listing skips clone size in some rows; elsewhere it reads once, few, many or a size class.

TRBV5-6,NA,TRBD1,TRBJ2-3,TGTGCCAGCAGCTCCGACAGGGGAGTTGATACGCAGTATTTT,CASSSDRGVDTQYF
TRBV7-6,NA,NA,TRBJ2-1,TGTGCCAGCAGCTCGCAGACTAGTAATGAGCAGTTCTTC,CASSSQTSNEQFF
TRBV25-1,NA,NA,TRBJ1-1,TGTGCCAGCAGTGAAGGGGGCCCCGAAGCTTTCTTT,CASSEGGPEAFF
TRBV6-1,NA,TRBD2,TRBJ2-5,TGTGCCAGCAGTGGAGGGATAGCGGGGGGGACAGAGACCCAGTACTTC,CASSGGIAGGTETQYF
TRBV5-5,NA,TRBD2,TRBJ2-2,TGTGCCAGCAGCTTGGAGGCTAGCGGGGGTCCTCTGTTTTTT,CASSLEASGGPLFF
TRBV5-1,NA,NA,TRBJ2-3,TGCGCCAGCAGCTTGGTCGGGGGAGACACAGATACGCAGTATTTT,CASSLVGGDTDTQYF
TRBV20-1,NA,NA,TRBJ1-2,TGCAGTGTTTCAGGGATCTATGGCTACACCTTC,CSVSGIYGYTF
TRBV28,NA,NA,TRBJ2-7,TGTGCCAGCAGTAAGGAGAGCAACGCGCAGTACTTC,CASSKESNAQYF
TRBV25-1,NA,NA,TRBJ2-3,TGTGCCAGCAGTGATCCCCGACAGATAGCAGATACGCAGTATTTT,CASSDPRQIADTQYF
TRBV25-1,NA,TRBD2,TRBJ2-5,TGTGCCAGCAGTGAATCAGGGTTAGCGGGCATCCAAGAGACCCAGTACTTC,CASSESGLAGIQETQYF
TRBV19,NA,NA,TRBJ1-1,TGTGCCAGTAGTAGGGGCAGGATTTTGGACACTGAAGCTTTCTTT,CASSRGRILDTEAFF
TRBV10-2,NA,NA,TRBJ2-1,TGCGCCAGCAGTGAGAGCATTAGCTCCTACAATGAGCAGTTCTTC,CASSESISSYNEQFF
TRBV5-1,NA,TRBD2,TRBJ2-1,TGCGCCAGCAGCTTGGCCGCCGGGCTAGCGGGCCGCGATGAGCAGTTCTTC,CASSLAAGLAGRDEQFF
TRBV10-3,NA,NA,TRBJ1-1,TGTGCCATCAGTGGGGGGGGTTCGGTCACTGAAGCTTTCTTT,CAISGGGSVTEAFF
TRBV5-6,NA,NA,TRBJ2-1,TGTGCCAGCAGCTTTAGCGGTACCCCCTACAGTGAGCAGTTCTTC,CASSFSGTPYSEQFF
TRBV30,few,TRBD2,TRBJ2-5,TGTGCCTGGAGGGGGGAGGGTCTAGCCGACGGCGTGGAAGAGACCCAGTACTTC,CAWRGEGLADGVEETQYF
TRBV19,NA,NA,TRBJ1-3,TGTGCCAGTAGTGAGAAGAGCTCTGGAAACACCATATATTTT,CASSEKSSGNTIYF
TRBV7-9,NA,NA,TRBJ1-3,TGTGCCAGCAGCTTAGCAGGGGGCTCTGGAAACACCATATATTTT,CASSLAGGSGNTIYF
TRBV15,NA,TRBD2,TRBJ2-4,TGTGCCACCAGCAGACCCCCGTTGGCGGGAGGGCAAAACATTCAGTACTTC,CATSRPPLAGGQNIQYF
TRBV19,NA,NA,TRBJ1-2,TGTGCCACCTACTCAAACCCGGGTTCAGGGTATGGCTACACCTTC,CATYSNPGSGYGYTF
TRBV7-8,NA,NA,TRBJ1-3,TGTGCCAGCAGCCCACCGGGACTCAGCTCTGGAAACACCATATATTTT,CASSPPGLSSGNTIYF
TRBV14,NA,TRBD1,TRBJ2-1,TGTGCCAGCAGCCACGACAGGGGGCAGTTCTACAATGAGCAGTTCTTC,CASSHDRGQFYNEQFF
TRBV10-3,NA,NA,TRBJ2-7,TGTGCCATCAGTGAGGGCCAGTACGAGCAGTACTTC,CAISEGQYEQYF
TRBV19,NA,TRBD1,TRBJ1-3,TGTGCCAGTAGTACCGGACAGGGGAGCTCTGGAAACACCATATATTTT,CASSTGQGSSGNTIYF
TRBV7-7,NA,TRBD2,TRBJ2-5,TGTGCCAGCAGCTTCAGACTAGCGGGGGGCCAAGAGACCCAGTACTTC,CASSFRLAGGQETQYF
TRBV5-5,NA,TRBD2,TRBJ2-1,TGTGCCAGCAGCTTGACTAGCGGGAGTTACAATGAGCAGTTCTTC,CASSLTSGSYNEQFF